The clone carrying this TCR beta chain came up once. As yet, its antigen is unknown. The record originates from a study of beta chain features in type 1 diabetes. Whole-study findings and limits: cDNA-based reads could over-represent cells with high TCR expression.

The ends were cut back, 3 bases at V and 4 bases at J, with 9 bases in the middle. The CDR3 loop spans 13 amino acids. Germline V gene data show CDR1 as SGHTA and CDR2 as FQGNSA. Isolated RNA was reverse transcribed in full, so expressed TCRB transcripts were sequenced. An average of approximately 3.6 million reads was obtained for naive, central memory and regulatory T cell samples. Here immunoSEQ multiplex PCR was the method, and the copy in TCRdb shows in-frame clones only, minus some. In the table there are some 150,000 clones, approximately 52% of which are singletons. The sequencing input was Tregs from blood. The chain employs TRBV7-2 and TRBJ1-1; D gene unclear. This receptor was obtained from a man aged 18 to 29 in good health. The CDR3 nucleotides read TGTGCCAGCAGCTTCGGACTGGGCACTGAAGCTTTCTTT. This codes for CASSFGLGTEAFF.